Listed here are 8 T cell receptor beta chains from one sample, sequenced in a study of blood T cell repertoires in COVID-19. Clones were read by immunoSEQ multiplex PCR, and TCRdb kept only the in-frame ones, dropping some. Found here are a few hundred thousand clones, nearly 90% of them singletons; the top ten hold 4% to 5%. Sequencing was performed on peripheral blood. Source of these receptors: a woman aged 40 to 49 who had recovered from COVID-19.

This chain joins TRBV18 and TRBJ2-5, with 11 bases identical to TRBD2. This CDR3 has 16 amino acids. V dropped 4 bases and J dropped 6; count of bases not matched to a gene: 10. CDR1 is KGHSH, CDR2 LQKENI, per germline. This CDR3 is CASSRSLAGGPKTQYF. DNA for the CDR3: TGTGCCAGCTCACGATCCTTAGCGGGAGGGCCCAAGACCCAGTACTTC. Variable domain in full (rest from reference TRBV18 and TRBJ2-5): NAGVMQNPRHLVRRRGQEARLRCSPMKGHSHVYWYRQLPEEGLKFMVYLQKENIIDESGMPKERFSAEFPKEGPSILRIQQVVRGDSAAYFCASSRSLAGGPKTQYFGPGTRLLVL.

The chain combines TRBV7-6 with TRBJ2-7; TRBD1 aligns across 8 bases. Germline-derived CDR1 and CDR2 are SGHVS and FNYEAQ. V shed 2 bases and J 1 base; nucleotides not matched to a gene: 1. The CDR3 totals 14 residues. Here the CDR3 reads CASSLRTGSYEQYF. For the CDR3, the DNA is TGTGCCAGCAGCTTAAGGACAGGGTCCTACGAGCAGTACTTC.

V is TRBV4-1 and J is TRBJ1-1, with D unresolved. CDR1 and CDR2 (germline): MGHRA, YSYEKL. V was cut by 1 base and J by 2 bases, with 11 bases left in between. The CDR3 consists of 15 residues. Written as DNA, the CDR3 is TGCGCCAGCAGCCAAGGAGAACAGCCTAACACTGAAGCTTTCTTT. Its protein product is CASSQGEQPNTEAFF.

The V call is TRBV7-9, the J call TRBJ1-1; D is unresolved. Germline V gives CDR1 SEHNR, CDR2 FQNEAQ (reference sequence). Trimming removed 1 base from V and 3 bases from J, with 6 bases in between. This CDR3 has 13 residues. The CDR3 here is CASSLGEYTEAFF. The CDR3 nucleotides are TGTGCCAGCAGCTTAGGGGAGTACACTGAAGCTTTCTTT.

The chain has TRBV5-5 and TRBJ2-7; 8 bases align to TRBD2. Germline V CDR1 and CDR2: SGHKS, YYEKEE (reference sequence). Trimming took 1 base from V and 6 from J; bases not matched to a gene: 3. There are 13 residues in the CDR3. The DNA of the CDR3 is TGTGCCAGCAGCTTGTATCGGGGGGGCGAGCAGTACTTC. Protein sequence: CASSLYRGGEQYF.

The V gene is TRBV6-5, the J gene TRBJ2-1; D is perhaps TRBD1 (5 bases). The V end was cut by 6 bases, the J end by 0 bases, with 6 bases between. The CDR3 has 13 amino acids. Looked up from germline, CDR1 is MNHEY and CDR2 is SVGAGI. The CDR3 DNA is TGTGCCAGCAGACAGGACTCCTACAATGAGCAGTTCTTC. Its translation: CASRQDSYNEQFF.

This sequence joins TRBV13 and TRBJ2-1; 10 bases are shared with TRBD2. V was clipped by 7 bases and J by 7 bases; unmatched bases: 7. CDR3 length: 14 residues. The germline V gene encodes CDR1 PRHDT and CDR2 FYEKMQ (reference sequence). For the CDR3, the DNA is TGTGCCAGCATACGAGCGGGGGGGAAAAATGAGCAGTTCTTC. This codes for CASIRAGGKNEQFF.

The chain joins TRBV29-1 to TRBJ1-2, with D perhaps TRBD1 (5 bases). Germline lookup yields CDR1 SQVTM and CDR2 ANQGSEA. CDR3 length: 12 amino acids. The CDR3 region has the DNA TGCATCACGCCGGAAGCCCCGGGGGGGGGCACCTTC. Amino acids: CITPEAPGGGTF.